This T cell receptor (beta chain) appears in the sequencing data of a study of T cell responses to AZD1222 COVID-19 vaccine. The analysis combined second doses at about 4 or about 12 weeks. This table comes from immunoSEQ multiplex PCR, and its TCRdb copy is limited to in-frame clones, with some not included. The sample gives over 100,000 clones, about nine tenths of which show up once; 2.6% is in the top ten. Germline V gives CDR1 SGHVS, CDR2 FQNEAQ. J gave up 6 bases and V 0 bases, and 2 bases lay outside the gene matches. The length of the CDR3 is 15 residues. The TCR originated in an adult who received the AZD1222 COVID-19 vaccine. The source was peripheral blood, collected 28 days after the second AZD1222 dose. The chain couples TRBV7-8 to TRBJ2-4; 10 nucleotides match TRBD2. The CDR3: CASSLALAGGNIQYF. DNA of the CDR3: TGTGCCAGCAGCTTAGCGTTAGCGGGGGGAAACATTCAGTACTTC.